The sequence of this T cell receptor (beta chain) was determined in a study of CD8 T cells in ankylosing spondylitis. Quantitative 5'-RACE with molecular barcodes was used to make the TCR beta libraries. A single record per CDR3 protein comes from TCRdb applying MiXCR to the 5' RACE reads. Here the sample spans 330,000 or so distinct CDR3 sequences, 6.5% to 10% being singletons. In its sample, this clonotype was seen a few times. No antigen is known for it. The study's findings and limits: Past studies reported some motif variants in reactive arthritis synovial fluid and blood. Ankylosing spondylitis blood appeared to be characterized by a TCR beta motif of under 10 highly homologous variants. Reported data indicate significant enrichment of disease-linked clones within matched ankylosing spondylitis synovial fluid.

Trimming took 0 bases from V and 5 from J, leaving 11 bases between them. The CDR3 is made up of 15 amino acids. Germline loops: CDR1 SGHRS, CDR2 YFSETQ. The clonotype comes from a male donor with ankylosing spondylitis. The chain recombines TRBV5-1 with TRBJ1-4; D possibly corresponds to TRBD1 (5 bases). The sequencing sample was made of blood, either unsorted or a sorted T cell fraction (not recorded which). The CDR3 coding sequence is TGCGCCAGCAGCTTGGCACAGGCGACGAATGAAAAACTGTTTTTT. Protein product: CASSLAQATNEKLFF.